Listed below are T cell receptor beta chains from one sample, sequenced in a study of T cells in Graves' hyperthyroidism and ophthalmopathy. TCRdb processed the multiplex PCR reads anew with MiXCR; each CDR3 protein has one entry. The data hold roughly 750,000 distinct CDR3 sequences, with 16% observed a single time. Material for sequencing was blood. The receptors derive from a young man with Graves' hyperthyroidism. CDR3s include the opening cysteine and the closing phenylalanine or tryptophan. Each record gives: D gene, clone size, V gene, J gene, CDR3 DNA, CDR3 protein. The D gene is left open where the match is weak. Some rows have no size entry. The others give once, few or many, or a class for an expanded clone.

d_call: TRBD1
clone_size: .
v_call: TRBV28
j_call: TRBJ2-1
cdr3_nt: TGTGCCAGCACCTCTAGTATGGACAGGGCAAATGAGCAGTTCTTC
cdr3_aa: CASTSSMDRANEQFF

d_call: .
clone_size: .
v_call: TRBV28
j_call: TRBJ1-4
cdr3_nt: TGTGCCAGCAGTCTCGCCGGGATATCTAATGAAAAACTGTTTTTT
cdr3_aa: CASSLAGISNEKLFF

d_call: TRBD1
clone_size: many
v_call: TRBV7-2
j_call: TRBJ1-2
cdr3_nt: TGTGCCAGCAGCTTAACGGGACAGGGGGCGGGTGGCTACACCTTC
cdr3_aa: CASSLTGQGAGGYTF

d_call: .
clone_size: many
v_call: TRBV20-1
j_call: TRBJ2-7
cdr3_nt: TGCAGTGCTAGAGCTCTTTTCCAGGGGCCCTACGAGCAGTACTTC
cdr3_aa: CSARALFQGPYEQYF

d_call: TRBD2
clone_size: many
v_call: TRBV7-2
j_call: TRBJ2-5
cdr3_nt: TGTGCCAGCAGCTTTTCCAGCGGGGTACAAGAGACCCAGTACTTC
cdr3_aa: CASSFSSGVQETQYF

d_call: .
clone_size: few
v_call: TRBV7-9
j_call: TRBJ2-3
cdr3_nt: TGTGCCAGCAGCTTAGCTCGGGACTCGGGGCAGTATTTT
cdr3_aa: CASSLARDSGQYF

d_call: .
clone_size: .
v_call: TRBV6-2/TRBV6-3
j_call: TRBJ2-7
cdr3_nt: TGTGCCAGCAGTTATGGAAACCGCGCCTACGAGCAGTACTTC
cdr3_aa: CASSYGNRAYEQYF

d_call: TRBD2
clone_size: many
v_call: TRBV20-1
j_call: TRBJ2-3
cdr3_nt: TGCAGTGCTAGAGGGGGGACTAGCGGGAGCACAGATACGCAGTATTTT
cdr3_aa: CSARGGTSGSTDTQYF

d_call: TRBD1
clone_size: many
v_call: TRBV2
j_call: TRBJ1-5
cdr3_nt: TGTGCCAGCAAAAGGGACAGGGGCGGGAATCAGCCCCAGCATTTT
cdr3_aa: CASKRDRGGNQPQHF

d_call: TRBD1
clone_size: .
v_call: TRBV12-5
j_call: TRBJ2-1
cdr3_nt: TGTGCTAGTGGTTTGAAAAACCGGGACAGGGACAATGAGCAGTTCTTC
cdr3_aa: CASGLKNRDRDNEQFF

d_call: .
clone_size: few
v_call: TRBV11-3
j_call: TRBJ2-7
cdr3_nt: TGTGCCAGCAGCGTATCCCGGCGGACCTACGAGCAGTACTTC
cdr3_aa: CASSVSRRTYEQYF

d_call: .
clone_size: few
v_call: TRBV19
j_call: TRBJ2-3
cdr3_nt: TGTGCCACCGATGGGGGGATCCATAGCACAGATACGCAGTATTTT
cdr3_aa: CATDGGIHSTDTQYF

d_call: TRBD1
clone_size: few
v_call: TRBV7-7
j_call: TRBJ2-3
cdr3_nt: TGTGCTAGCAGCTTGGGGACAGGGAGAGAAGATACGCAGTATTTT
cdr3_aa: CASSLGTGREDTQYF

d_call: .
clone_size: many
v_call: TRBV20-1
j_call: TRBJ1-1
cdr3_nt: TGCAGTGCTAGAGAGGACCCAGCGAACACTGAAGCTTTCTTT
cdr3_aa: CSAREDPANTEAFF

d_call: .
clone_size: .
v_call: TRBV20-1
j_call: TRBJ1-1
cdr3_nt: TGCAGTTCTCGTAGGGGGACGGACACTGAAGCTTTCTTT
cdr3_aa: CSSRRGTDTEAFF